Sequencing of this TCR beta chain was carried out in a study of siplizumab effects on memory and regulatory T cells. In the case of this clone: Its matching antigen is unknown.

Study results and limitations: Siplizumab gave mappable alloreactive CD4+ clones an average Treg-derived fraction of approximately 69%, against under 35% in controls.

Assay: immunoSEQ multiplex PCR; the TCRdb copy retains only in-frame clones and omits some. The sample gives about 100,000 clones, roughly 93% of which show up once; less than 1.5% is in the top ten. CDR3 length equals 13 residues. Trimming at V came to 6 bases and at J to 6 bases, leaving 4 bases not matched to a gene. Germline V lookup: CDR1 SGHDT, CDR2 YYEEEE. The receptor was isolated from a human donor in good health. Sequencing used non-Treg CD4+ T cells sorted from blood. The chain combines TRBV5-6 with TRBJ1-4, with 8 nucleotides matching TRBD1. The CDR3 coding sequence is TGTGCCAGCACGGACAGGGAATATGAAAAACTGTTTTTT. Its translation: CASTDREYEKLFF.